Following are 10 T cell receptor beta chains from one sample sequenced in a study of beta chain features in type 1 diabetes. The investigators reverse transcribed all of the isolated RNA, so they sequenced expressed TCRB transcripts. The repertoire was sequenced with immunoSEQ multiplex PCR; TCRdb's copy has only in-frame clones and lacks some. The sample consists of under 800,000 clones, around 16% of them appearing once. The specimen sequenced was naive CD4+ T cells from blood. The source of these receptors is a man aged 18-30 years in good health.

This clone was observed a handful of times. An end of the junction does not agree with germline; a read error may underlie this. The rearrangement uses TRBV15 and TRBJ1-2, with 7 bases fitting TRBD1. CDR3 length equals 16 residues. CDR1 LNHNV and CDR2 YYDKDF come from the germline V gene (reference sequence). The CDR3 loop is CATSRDQQASRQGIVF. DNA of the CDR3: TGTGCCACCAGCAGAGACCAGCAGGCTTCAAGACAGGGAATCGTTTTC.

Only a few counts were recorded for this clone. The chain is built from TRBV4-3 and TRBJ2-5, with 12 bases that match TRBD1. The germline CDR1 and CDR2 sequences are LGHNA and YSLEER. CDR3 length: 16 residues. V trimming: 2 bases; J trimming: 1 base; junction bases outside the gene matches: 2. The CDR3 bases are TGCGCCAGCAGCCAAAGGGACAGGGGGCCCCAAGAGACCCAGTACTTC. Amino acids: CASSQRDRGPQETQYF.

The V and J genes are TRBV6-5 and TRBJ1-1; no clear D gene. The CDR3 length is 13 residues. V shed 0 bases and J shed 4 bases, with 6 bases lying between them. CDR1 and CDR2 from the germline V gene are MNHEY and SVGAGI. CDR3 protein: CASSYSRVTEAFF. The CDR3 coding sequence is TGTGCCAGCAGTTACTCCCGGGTCACTGAAGCTTTCTTT.

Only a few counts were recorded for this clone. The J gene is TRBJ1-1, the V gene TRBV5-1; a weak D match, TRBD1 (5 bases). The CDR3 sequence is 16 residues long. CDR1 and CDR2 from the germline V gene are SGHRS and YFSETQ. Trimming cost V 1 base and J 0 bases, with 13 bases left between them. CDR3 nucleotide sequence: TGCGCCAGCAGCTTGCAGGGTGGGAGCTTGAACACTGAAGCTTTCTTT. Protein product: CASSLQGGSLNTEAFF.

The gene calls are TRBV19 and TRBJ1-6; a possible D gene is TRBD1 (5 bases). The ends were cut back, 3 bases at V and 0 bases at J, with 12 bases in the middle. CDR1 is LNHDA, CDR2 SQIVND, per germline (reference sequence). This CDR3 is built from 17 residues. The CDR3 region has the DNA TGTGCCAGTAGTATCCTACAGGCAAGCTCCTATAATTCACCCCTCCACTTT. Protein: CASSILQASSYNSPLHF.

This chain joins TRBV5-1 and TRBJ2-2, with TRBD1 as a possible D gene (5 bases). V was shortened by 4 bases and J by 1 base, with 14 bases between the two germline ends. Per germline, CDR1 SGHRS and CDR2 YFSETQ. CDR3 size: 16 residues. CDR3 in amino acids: CASSASSQGNTGELFF. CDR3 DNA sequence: TGCGCCAGCAGCGCCTCGTCGCAGGGGAACACCGGGGAGCTGTTTTTT.

CDR3 in amino acids: CAIRGLAGMNEQFF. For the CDR3, the DNA is TGTGCCATCAGGGGACTAGCGGGAATGAATGAGCAGTTCTTC. The chain uses TRBV10-3 and TRBJ2-1, with 13 bases lining up with TRBD2. With 6 bases clipped from V and 7 bases from J, the junction kept 3 bases outside the gene matches. The CDR3 has 14 residues. Germline CDR1 and CDR2: ENHRY and SYGVKD.

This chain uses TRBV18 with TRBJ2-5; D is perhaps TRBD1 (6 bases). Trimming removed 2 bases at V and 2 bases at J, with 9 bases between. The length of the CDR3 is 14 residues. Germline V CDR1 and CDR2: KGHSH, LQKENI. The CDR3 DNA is TGTGCCAGCTCACCAGGACAGTGGCAAGAGACCCAGTACTTC. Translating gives CASSPGQWQETQYF.

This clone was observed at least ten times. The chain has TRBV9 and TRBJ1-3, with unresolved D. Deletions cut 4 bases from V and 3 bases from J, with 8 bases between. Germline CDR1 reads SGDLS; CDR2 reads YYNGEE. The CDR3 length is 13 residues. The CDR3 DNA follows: TGTGCCAGCAGCCCTGACATTGGAAACACCATATATTTT. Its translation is CASSPDIGNTIYF.

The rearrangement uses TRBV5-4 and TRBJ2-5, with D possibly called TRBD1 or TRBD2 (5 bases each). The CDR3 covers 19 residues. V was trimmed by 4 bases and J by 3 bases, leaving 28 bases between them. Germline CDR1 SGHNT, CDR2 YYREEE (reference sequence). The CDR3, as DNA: TGTGCCAGCAGCCCAGCGCCGCTTGGGGTTGATGGGGGAGAAGAGACCCAGTACTTC. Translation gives CASSPAPLGVDGGEETQYF.